What follows describes a single TCR beta chain. This clonotype was seen more than once but under ten times. Its binding antigen is unknown. Per-base qualities were not stored, and no clone one base away is much larger. CDR1 is given as ENHRY and CDR2 as SYGVKD, both from the germline V gene. Reading from cysteine to phenylalanine, the CDR3 counts 16 amino acids. The read is trimmed to its CDR3 DNA, 48 bases read in frame from base 1. V loses 5 bases, J loses 0 bases, and the germline ends lie 13 bases apart. The data are from a study of regulatory T cells in long-lasting Graves disease (dated by TCRdb to 2020 to 2022). A note on the overall study: Persistent Graves' disease meant more than 5 years of antithyroid drug treatment with TSH receptor autoantibodies that stayed positive. Peripheral blood TCR sequencing and RNA sequencing compared persistent Graves' disease patients with newly diagnosed Graves' disease patients. The study was conducted in China and was registered as a clinical trial. A total of about 35 samples underwent TCR sequencing: about 13 from persistent and about 20 from newly diagnosed Graves' disease patients. On average, persistent Graves' disease patients in the clinical cohort had been on antithyroid drugs for approximately ten years. Overall results and qualifications from the work: Persistent patients shared more public clonotypes among themselves (fewer than 3,000) than newly diagnosed patients did (about 970). The authors noted that the small sample size was a limitation that may lower accuracy. Preferential use of TRBV28, TRBJ1-2 and TRBJ2-5 was observed in persistent disease, whereas TRBV20-1 and TRBJ2-1 were favored in newly diagnosed disease. Only peripheral blood was studied, because thyroid tissue, the primary lesion, was inaccessible. Sequencing and analysis were limited to the TCR beta chain. Compared with newly diagnosed patients, persistent Graves' disease patients had lower TCR Shannon entropy and fewer highly expanded clones, which suggests clonal expansion.

The time point label corresponds to: persistent/refractory GD, antithyroid drugs over 5 years with positive TRAb. RNA was extracted from PBMCs in TRIzol for both TCR sequencing and RNA sequencing. The diagnosis of Graves' disease followed American Thyroid Association guidelines. Recruitment of patients was carried out at an endocrinology department in Xi'an, China. Each patient gave 7 to 9.5 milliliters of peripheral blood, collected in an EDTA anticoagulant tube. PBMCs were isolated by Ficoll Paque Plus density gradient separation without further T cell sorting. RNA quality was checked with an Agilent 2100 Bioanalyzer and agarose gel, and concentration with a NanoDrop 2000. Library method: multiplex PCR. The instrument given in TCRdb is Illumina HiSeq 4000. CDR3 regions were amplified by Arm-PCR with iRepertoire HTBI primers to construct TCR beta libraries. PCR products were gel purified before sequencing. In the original analysis: Across samples, fewer than 70 TRBV and 13 to 15 TRBJ segments were identified and used for gene usage analysis of CDR3 amino acid clonotypes. COPE and FqMerger were used to merge filtered high-quality paired reads into contigs. Contigs were aligned with BLAST to IMGT TRBV, TRBD and TRBJ reference genes, and CDR3 was defined per IMGT. Highly expanded clones were defined as clonotypes with a frequency above 0.1%. Shannon entropy was used to measure repertoire diversity, and the Gini coefficient was used to measure V-J evenness. A clonotype was considered public if more than one individual shared it. TCRdb ran its own pipeline on the public reads, namely fastp trimming at Q25 and MiXCR clone calling, and kept in-frame beta chains. Each record represents a unique CDR3 protein, reported with the most common genes and DNA among its rows. These V and J calls are TCRdb output, not the study's own analysis. This sample holds around 510,000 distinct CDR3 sequences; more than 20% were observed only once. 7.8% of the sample rests with the top ten.

This receptor was obtained from a female donor with Graves disease. This sequence uses TRBV10-3 and TRBJ2-2, with no D gene named confidently. The input for sequencing was peripheral blood mononuclear cells (PBMCs), taken when the disease was refractory, from a patient treated with antithyroid drugs. The bases are TGTGCCATCAGTCAACCGACGGTCGCGAACACCGGGGAGCTGTTTTTT. It encodes CAISQPTVANTGELFF.